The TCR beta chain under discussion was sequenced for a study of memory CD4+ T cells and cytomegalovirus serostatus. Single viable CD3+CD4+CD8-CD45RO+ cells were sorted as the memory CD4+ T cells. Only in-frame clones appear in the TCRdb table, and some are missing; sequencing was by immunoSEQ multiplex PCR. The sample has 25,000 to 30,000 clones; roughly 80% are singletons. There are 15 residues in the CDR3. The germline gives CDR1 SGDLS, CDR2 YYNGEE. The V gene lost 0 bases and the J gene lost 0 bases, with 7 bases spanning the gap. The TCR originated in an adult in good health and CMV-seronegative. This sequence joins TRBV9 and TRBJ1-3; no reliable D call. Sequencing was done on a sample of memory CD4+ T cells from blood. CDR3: CASSVAPTSGNTIYF. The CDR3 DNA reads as TGTGCCAGCAGCGTAGCACCAACCTCTGGAAACACCATATATTTT. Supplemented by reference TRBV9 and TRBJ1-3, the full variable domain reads DSGVTQTPKHLITATGQRVTLRCSPRSGDLSVYWYQQSLDQGLQFLIQYYNGEERAKGNILERFSAQQFPDLHSELNLSSLELGDSALYFCASSVAPTSGNTIYFGEGSWLTVV.